This section outlines one T cell receptor (beta chain) sequence together with its context. Its cognate antigen has yet to be identified. No much larger clone exists at a distance of one base, and base qualities are not known. The immunoSEQ Assay, a bias-controlled multiplex PCR, was used to amplify TCRbeta CDR3 regions from genomic DNA. Under the source paper's analysis protocol: The number of nucleated cells in each sample was estimated by amplification of reference gene primers within the assay. To quantify the absolute abundance of each unique TCRbeta CDR3 rearrangement, sequence reads were collapsed and filtered. For each sample, productive Simpson clonality was calculated by taking the square root of Simpson's diversity index across productive rearrangements. TCRdb mirrors the immuneACCESS table, restricted to in-frame sequences. Some clones are absent from its copies; in checked studies, under half trace to an unresolved V gene, and the reason for the others is unknown. For V, J and clone size, that table is used; D and trimming come from the DNA. For this sample there are fewer than 500,000 clones; more than 75% appear just once. Approximately 1.3% of the sample belongs to the ten largest clones.

In the prospective study, participants were about 18 to 100 years old, resided in approximately 22 geographic areas of the United States, and were enrolled through a virtual design. In the prospective study, cohorts were assigned on the basis of participant-reported clinical history obtained from a screening survey and a study questionnaire. Recovered participants in ImmuneRACE Cohort 3 were defined as having two consecutive negative NP/OP PCR tests, clearance from a healthcare professional, or resolution of symptoms. Each participant in the prospective study had whole blood, serum and a nasopharyngeal or oropharyngeal swab collected by mobile phlebotomists. Over a roughly 2-month period, participants in the prospective study had the option of providing additional blood draws and questionnaires. Blood samples from the prospective study were shipped frozen or at room temperature prior to DNA extraction.

The entry originates in a study of blood T cell repertoires in COVID-19 (dated by TCRdb to the early 2020s). At the level of the whole study: The collaborator samples originated in the United States, Italy and Spain and spanned the acute and convalescent phases of COVID-19. Subjects who had been exposed to COVID-19, were actively infected with it, or had recovered from it provided the deeply sampled blood TCRbeta repertoires that made up the dataset. The prospective study material was composed of cDNA or gDNA derived from T cells, B-cell-depleted T cells, or PBMCs. The sample metadata nearly always contained a de-identified subject ID, COVID-19 status, age in years and sex. The samples were drawn from two sources: the first 160 participants of the ongoing ImmuneRACE study, and over 1,000 subjects contributed by 6 global collaborators. HLA class I and class II types, where available, came from metadata supplied by the sample provider rather than from assay-based typing. The repertoires were released in a freely available public database meant as a resource for research on the immune response to SARS-CoV-2.

V lost 0 bases and J lost 2 bases; the stretch between them is 8 bases long. The germline V gene (reference sequence) sets CDR1 to SEHNR and CDR2 to FQNEAQ. The CDR3, cysteine through phenylalanine, is 15 amino acids long. The DNA shown is the 45-base CDR3, in frame from base 1. Paper-wide results and their limitations: How much clinical and demographic metadata was included differed by source and by participant, and the metadata was provided uncurated.

Specimen: PBMCs or T cells enriched from blood (not recorded which). The chain links TRBV7-9 with TRBJ1-5, and TRBD1 may be the D gene, going by 5 matching bases. This sequence originates from a man under 40 who had recovered from COVID-19. The CDR3 here reads CASSLAGDGNQPQHF. DNA sequence: TGTGCCAGCAGCTTAGCAGGGGATGGCAATCAGCCCCAGCATTTT.